The clone carrying this T cell receptor (beta chain) has ten or more counts. Its antigen is currently unknown. This sample is drawn from a study of T cells in Graves' hyperthyroidism and ophthalmopathy. Study overall: Prior to any treatment, at the point of initial diagnosis, peripheral blood was collected.

Patients between 18 and 65 years old had hyperthyroidism, newly diagnosed and lasting under 2 months. Uncontrolled infections, other autoimmune diseases, pregnancy or lactation led to exclusion of patients. The source material, RNA transcripts, was used to amplify TCR beta CDR3 regions. First-round RT-PCR targeting the TCR CDR3 was performed with the HTBI primer set. TCRdb itself ran the multiplex PCR reads through MiXCR, one entry per CDR3 protein. The sample records hundreds of thousands of distinct CDR3 sequences, approximately 14% being singletons. The CDR3 is made up of 14 amino acids. The germline gives CDR1 LGHDT, CDR2 YNNKEL (reference sequence). Trimming removed 1 base at V and 2 bases at J, with 9 bases between. Study-wide results and limits: Model predictions of ophthalmopathy came a median around 7.1 months before onset.

The sequenced material came from blood. The genes are TRBV3-1 and TRBJ2-7; D possibly corresponds to TRBD2 (6 bases). This sequence originates from a woman in her late teens or twenties with Graves' hyperthyroidism. The CDR3 protein is CASSQGGGTYEQYF. The CDR3 DNA sequence: TGTGCCAGCAGCCAAGGAGGAGGGACCTACGAGCAGTACTTC.